This note documents a single TCR beta chain sequence. Its antigen remains unidentified. No per-base quality is available; no much larger clone lies one base away. V gives up 5 bases and J gives up 0 bases, and the segment between their germline ends measures 12 bases. Its CDR3 holds 14 amino acids, cysteine through phenylalanine. Kept here is only the CDR3 DNA, which spans 42 bases and is read in frame from base 1. From a lookup of the germline V gene, CDR1 and CDR2 are SQVTM and ANQGSEA. Each collaborating institution followed its own protocols to collect whole blood in K2EDTA tubes. For TCRbeta analysis, collaborator samples were shipped as frozen whole blood, as isolated PBMCs, or as DNA extracted from either sample type. The sample comes from a study of blood T cell repertoires in COVID-19 (dated by TCRdb to the early 2020s). Study-level background: Samples from collaborators originated in the United States, Italy and Spain and spanned both the acute and convalescent phases of COVID-19. The dataset comprised deeply sampled blood TCRbeta repertoires from subjects exposed to, actively infected with, or recovered from COVID-19. Nearly every sample came with metadata listing a de-identified subject ID, COVID-19 status, age in years and sex. The samples were drawn from the first 160 participants of the ongoing ImmuneRACE study and from 1,254 subjects provided by 6 global collaborators. A freely available public database, intended as a resource for researchers studying the immune response to SARS-CoV-2, is where the repertoires were released. Where available, HLA class I and class II types were obtained from metadata supplied by the sample provider rather than from assay-based typing. The prospective study material was composed of cDNA or gDNA derived from T cells, B-cell-depleted T cells, or PBMCs.

The immunoSEQ Assay, a bias-controlled multiplex PCR, was used to amplify TCRbeta CDR3 regions from genomic DNA. Turning to the authors' computational methods: The number of nucleated cells in each sample was estimated by amplification of reference gene primers within the assay. To quantify the absolute abundance of each unique TCRbeta CDR3 rearrangement, sequence reads were collapsed and filtered. For each sample, productive Simpson clonality was calculated by taking the square root of Simpson's diversity index across productive rearrangements. Drawn from immuneACCESS, this table holds only the in-frame rearrangements with V and J called that TCRdb kept. Clones are partly lost; checked studies trace under half to an unresolved V gene and leave the rest unexplained. That table furnishes V, J and clone size, whereas the DNA furnished D and trimming. Within this sample are some 460,000 clones, with around 89% of them counted one time only. Of the sample, about 4.5% falls within the top ten clones.

The investigation overall reported the following: The amount of clinical and demographic metadata varied by source and participant and was provided uncurated.

This TCR came from a woman aged 25 to 39 with acute or convalescent COVID-19. The receptor chain draws on TRBV29-1 and TRBJ2-3; the D gene assignment is ambiguous. The sequenced sample was peripheral blood. The nucleotide sequence is TGCAGCGTTCTCGGCGAGACTAGCACAGATACGCAGTATTTT. Translated, this is CSVLGETSTDTQYF.